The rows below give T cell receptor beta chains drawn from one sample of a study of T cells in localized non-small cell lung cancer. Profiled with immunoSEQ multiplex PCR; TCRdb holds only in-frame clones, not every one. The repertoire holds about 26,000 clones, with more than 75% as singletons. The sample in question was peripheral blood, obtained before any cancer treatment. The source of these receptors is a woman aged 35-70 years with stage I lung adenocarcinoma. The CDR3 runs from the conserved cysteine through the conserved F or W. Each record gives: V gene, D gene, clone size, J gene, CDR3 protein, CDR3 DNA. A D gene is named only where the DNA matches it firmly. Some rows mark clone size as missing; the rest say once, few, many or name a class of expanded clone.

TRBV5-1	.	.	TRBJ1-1	CASSLGWGSTEAFF	TGCGCCAGCAGCTTGGGCTGGGGGTCCACTGAAGCTTTCTTT
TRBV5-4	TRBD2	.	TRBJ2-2	CASSSKTSGGNTGELFF	TGTGCCAGCAGCTCGAAGACTAGCGGGGGGAACACCGGGGAGCTGTTTTTT
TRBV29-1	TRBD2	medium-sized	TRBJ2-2	CSVERGAGELFF	TGCAGCGTTGAACGGGGGGCCGGGGAGCTGTTTTTT
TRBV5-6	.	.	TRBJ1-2	CASSDRDRYYGYTF	TGTGCCAGCAGCGACCGGGACCGATACTATGGCTACACCTTC
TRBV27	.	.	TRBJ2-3	CASQRSRSNTQYF	TGTGCCAGCCAGCGTAGTAGGTCAAATACGCAGTATTTT
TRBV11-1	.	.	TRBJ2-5	CASSPRGYREETQYF	TGTGCCAGCAGCCCAAGAGGTTACAGGGAAGAGACCCAGTACTTC
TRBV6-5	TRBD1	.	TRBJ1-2	CASSRRQGQGYTF	TGTGCCAGCAGCCGACGACAGGGTCAGGGCTACACCTTC
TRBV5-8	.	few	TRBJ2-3	CASSFARRGQPADTQYF	TGTGCCAGCAGCTTCGCGAGGCGGGGACAACCCGCAGATACGCAGTATTTT
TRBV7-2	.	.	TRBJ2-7	CASSSPLDRLGSYEQYF	TGTGCCAGCAGCTCCCCGCTGGACAGATTGGGCTCCTACGAGCAGTACTTC
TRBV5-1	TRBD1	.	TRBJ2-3	CASSFAQGAKDTQYF	TGCGCCAGCAGCTTCGCCCAGGGGGCAAAAGATACGCAGTATTTT
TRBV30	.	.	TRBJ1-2	CAWKKTDTYGYTF	TGTGCCTGGAAAAAGACAGACACTTATGGCTACACCTTC
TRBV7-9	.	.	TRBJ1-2	CASSLGWGEHGYTF	TGTGCCAGCAGCTTAGGTTGGGGGGAGCATGGCTACACCTTC
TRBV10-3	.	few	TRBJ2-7	CAISESALEVYF	TGTGCCATCAGTGAGTCAGCACTTGAAGTCTACTTC
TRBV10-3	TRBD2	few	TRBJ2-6	CAASRGGGSGANVLTF	TGTGCCGCAAGTCGCGGGGGGGGCTCTGGGGCCAACGTCCTGACTTTC